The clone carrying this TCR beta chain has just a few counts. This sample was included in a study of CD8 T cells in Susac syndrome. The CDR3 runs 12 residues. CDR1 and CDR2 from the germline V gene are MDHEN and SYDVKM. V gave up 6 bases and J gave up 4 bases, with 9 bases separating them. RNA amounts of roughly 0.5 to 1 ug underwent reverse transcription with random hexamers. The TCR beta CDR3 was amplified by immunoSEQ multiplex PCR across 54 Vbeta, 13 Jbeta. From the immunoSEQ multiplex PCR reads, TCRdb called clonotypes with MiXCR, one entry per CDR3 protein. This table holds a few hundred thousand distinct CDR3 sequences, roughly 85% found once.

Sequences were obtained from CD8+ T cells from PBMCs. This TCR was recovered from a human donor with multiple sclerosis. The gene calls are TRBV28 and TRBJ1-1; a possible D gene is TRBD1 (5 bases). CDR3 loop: CASSLGVTEAFF. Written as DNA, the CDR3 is TGTGCCAGCAGCTTAGGGGTCACTGAAGCTTTCTTT.